Listed below are T cell receptor beta chains from one sample, sequenced in a study of blood T cell repertoires in COVID-19. The protocol was immunoSEQ multiplex PCR, while the TCRdb copy is restricted to in-frame clones and leaves out a portion. Of around 120,000 clones listed, about 83% are singletons. The sample comprised peripheral blood. All receptors derive from an elderly man with active or convalescent COVID-19. CDR3s include the opening cysteine and the closing phenylalanine or tryptophan. Fields, in order: CDR3 DNA, CDR3 protein, clone size, V gene, D gene, J gene. A D gene is named only where the DNA matches it firmly. Only part of the rows carry a size: once, few, many, or a class if the clone is expanded.

cdr3_nt: TGTGCCAGCAGCTCGCGGGTCGGAGCTAATGAAAAACTGTTTTTT
cdr3_aa: CASSSRVGANEKLFF
clone_size: few
v_call: TRBV6-2/TRBV6-3
d_call: NA
j_call: TRBJ1-4

cdr3_nt: TGTGCCAGCAGTGAGCGGGGGGCGGACACTGAAGCTTTCTTT
cdr3_aa: CASSERGADTEAFF
clone_size: NA
v_call: TRBV6-1
d_call: NA
j_call: TRBJ1-1

cdr3_nt: TGTGCCAGCAGCTCGGGACTAGCGGGGGGGCCTGAGACCCAGTACTTC
cdr3_aa: CASSSGLAGGPETQYF
clone_size: once
v_call: TRBV7-2
d_call: TRBD2
j_call: TRBJ2-5

cdr3_nt: TGTGCCAGCAGTGAAGTTGACAGCTATCAGCCCCAGCATTTT
cdr3_aa: CASSEVDSYQPQHF
clone_size: NA
v_call: TRBV6-1
d_call: NA
j_call: TRBJ1-5

cdr3_nt: TGTGCCAGCAGCCCGGGAGGACTAGCGGGGGGAACCACAGATACGCAGTATTTT
cdr3_aa: CASSPGGLAGGTTDTQYF
clone_size: NA
v_call: TRBV5-4
d_call: TRBD2
j_call: TRBJ2-3

cdr3_nt: TGTGCCACCAGCAGAGAACAGGGGGCGGATGAGCAGTTCTTC
cdr3_aa: CATSREQGADEQFF
clone_size: NA
v_call: TRBV15
d_call: TRBD1
j_call: TRBJ2-1

cdr3_nt: TGTGCCAGCAGCCCAACAGCATGGGATACGCAGTATTTT
cdr3_aa: CASSPTAWDTQYF
clone_size: NA
v_call: TRBV7-8
d_call: NA
j_call: TRBJ2-3

cdr3_nt: TGCGCCAGCAGCTTGGCGCGGGGGCGCTTCGACACTGAAGCTTTCTTT
cdr3_aa: CASSLARGRFDTEAFF
clone_size: NA
v_call: TRBV5-1
d_call: NA
j_call: TRBJ1-1

cdr3_nt: TGTGCCAGCAGGGGCTCCGGTGAAGCTTTCTTT
cdr3_aa: CASRGSGEAFF
clone_size: NA
v_call: TRBV3-1/TRBV3-2
d_call: NA
j_call: TRBJ1-1

cdr3_nt: TGCAGTGCCAGTCCCGGGACTAGCGGGGGAGATACGCAGTATTTT
cdr3_aa: CSASPGTSGGDTQYF
clone_size: NA
v_call: TRBV20-1
d_call: TRBD2
j_call: TRBJ2-3

cdr3_nt: TGTGCTAGTGGGAACAGTCGCTCTGGAAACACCATATATTTT
cdr3_aa: CASGNSRSGNTIYF
clone_size: NA
v_call: TRBV12-5
d_call: NA
j_call: TRBJ1-3

cdr3_nt: TGCAGCGTTGTCGGGACATATAACACTGAAGCTTTCTTT
cdr3_aa: CSVVGTYNTEAFF
clone_size: NA
v_call: TRBV29-1
d_call: NA
j_call: TRBJ1-1

cdr3_nt: TGTGCCAGCAGTGCCCGGGGGACCCAAGAGACCCAGTACTTC
cdr3_aa: CASSARGTQETQYF
clone_size: NA
v_call: TRBV6-2/TRBV6-3
d_call: NA
j_call: TRBJ2-5

cdr3_nt: TGTGCCAGCAGTCCCCTGACAGGGAACACTGAAGCTTTCTTT
cdr3_aa: CASSPLTGNTEAFF
clone_size: NA
v_call: TRBV6-5
d_call: NA
j_call: TRBJ1-1

cdr3_nt: TGTGCCAGCAGCCCCGGGACACCGAACACCGGGGAGCTGTTTTTT
cdr3_aa: CASSPGTPNTGELFF
clone_size: NA
v_call: TRBV5-5
d_call: NA
j_call: TRBJ2-2

cdr3_nt: TGTGCCAGCAGCTTAGGGGACAGGGGGCGACCCATGAACACTGAAGCTTTCTTT
cdr3_aa: CASSLGDRGRPMNTEAFF
clone_size: NA
v_call: TRBV7-6
d_call: TRBD1
j_call: TRBJ1-1

cdr3_nt: TGTGCCAGCAGCCAAGATCCGTTTCGCGGGGGTAGCACAGATACGCAGTATTTT
cdr3_aa: CASSQDPFRGGSTDTQYF
clone_size: NA
v_call: TRBV4-2
d_call: TRBD2
j_call: TRBJ2-3

cdr3_nt: TGTGCCAGCAGCCAGGCTACAGGGGCATTTAGCACAGATACGCAGTATTTT
cdr3_aa: CASSQATGAFSTDTQYF
clone_size: NA
v_call: TRBV3-1/TRBV3-2
d_call: TRBD1
j_call: TRBJ2-3

cdr3_nt: TGTGCCAGCAGCTTGGCCACGGGGGGTCTACCGGGACGGGGATATGGCTACACCTTC
cdr3_aa: CASSLATGGLPGRGYGYTF
clone_size: few
v_call: TRBV5-6
d_call: NA
j_call: TRBJ1-2

cdr3_nt: TGTGCCAGCAGCATCCGGGACAGTCGCACAGATACGCAGTATTTT
cdr3_aa: CASSIRDSRTDTQYF
clone_size: NA
v_call: TRBV5-5
d_call: TRBD1
j_call: TRBJ2-3

cdr3_nt: TGTGCCAGCAGCTTAGCGGGCAGGGATCGTTCACCCCTCCACTTT
cdr3_aa: CASSLAGRDRSPLHF
clone_size: NA
v_call: TRBV7-8
d_call: NA
j_call: TRBJ1-6

cdr3_nt: TGTGCCAGCAGCTGGCCGACAGGGCTCGGGACTGAAGCTTTCTTT
cdr3_aa: CASSWPTGLGTEAFF
clone_size: NA
v_call: TRBV7-2
d_call: TRBD1
j_call: TRBJ1-1

cdr3_nt: TGTGCCAGCAGCCCGGACAGGGGGTACACAGATACGCAGTATTTT
cdr3_aa: CASSPDRGYTDTQYF
clone_size: NA
v_call: TRBV5-4
d_call: TRBD1
j_call: TRBJ2-3

cdr3_nt: TGTGCCAGCAGCCAAGGGTGGCGGGGGCGCTCCTACGAGCAGTACTTC
cdr3_aa: CASSQGWRGRSYEQYF
clone_size: few
v_call: TRBV3-1/TRBV3-2
d_call: NA
j_call: TRBJ2-7

cdr3_nt: TGTGCCAGCAGCCGGACCGCGGGTAGTGAGCAGTTCTTC
cdr3_aa: CASSRTAGSEQFF
clone_size: few
v_call: TRBV7-9
d_call: NA
j_call: TRBJ2-1

cdr3_nt: TGCAGAATAGGGGGGGTGGCACCCCTCCACTTT
cdr3_aa: CRIGGVAPLHF
clone_size: NA
v_call: TRBV20-1
d_call: NA
j_call: TRBJ1-6

cdr3_nt: TGTGCCAGCAGCGCACGACAGCGAACTAATGAAAAACTGTTTTTT
cdr3_aa: CASSARQRTNEKLFF
clone_size: few
v_call: TRBV7-3
d_call: NA
j_call: TRBJ1-4

cdr3_nt: TGTGCCAGTAGTATGGCAGGTTTAGAGCAGTACTTC
cdr3_aa: CASSMAGLEQYF
clone_size: NA
v_call: TRBV19
d_call: NA
j_call: TRBJ2-7

cdr3_nt: TGTGCCAGCAGCTACCGACTAGCGGGGGAAGAGACCCAGTACTTC
cdr3_aa: CASSYRLAGEETQYF
clone_size: NA
v_call: TRBV14
d_call: TRBD2
j_call: TRBJ2-5

cdr3_nt: TGTGCCAGCAGCTTAGAGCGGACAGGGACCACTGAAGCTTTCTTT
cdr3_aa: CASSLERTGTTEAFF
clone_size: few
v_call: TRBV7-9
d_call: TRBD1
j_call: TRBJ1-1

cdr3_nt: TGTGCCAGCAGCCTGAGACAAGTAGATAATTCACCCCTCCACTTT
cdr3_aa: CASSLRQVDNSPLHF
clone_size: NA
v_call: TRBV7-6
d_call: NA
j_call: TRBJ1-6

cdr3_nt: TGTGCCAGCAGTGAACGTACTTTAGCGGGGCAGTTCTTC
cdr3_aa: CASSERTLAGQFF
clone_size: NA
v_call: TRBV6-1
d_call: TRBD2
j_call: TRBJ2-1

cdr3_nt: TGTGCCAGTAGGGACAGGGGGAACACTGAAGCTTTCTTT
cdr3_aa: CASRDRGNTEAFF
clone_size: NA
v_call: TRBV14
d_call: TRBD1
j_call: TRBJ1-1

cdr3_nt: TGTGCCAGCAGTTTATTACAGGCTAATGAAAAACTGTTTTTT
cdr3_aa: CASSLLQANEKLFF
clone_size: once
v_call: TRBV27
d_call: NA
j_call: TRBJ1-4

cdr3_nt: TGTGCCAGCAGCGTAGGAGGACTAGCGGGGGGGTCCGCCTACAATGAGCAGTTCTTC
cdr3_aa: CASSVGGLAGGSAYNEQFF
clone_size: NA
v_call: TRBV9
d_call: TRBD2
j_call: TRBJ2-1

cdr3_nt: TGCGCCAGCAGCTTGGTCCCCAGTAACACTGAAGCTTTCTTT
cdr3_aa: CASSLVPSNTEAFF
clone_size: NA
v_call: TRBV5-1
d_call: NA
j_call: TRBJ1-1